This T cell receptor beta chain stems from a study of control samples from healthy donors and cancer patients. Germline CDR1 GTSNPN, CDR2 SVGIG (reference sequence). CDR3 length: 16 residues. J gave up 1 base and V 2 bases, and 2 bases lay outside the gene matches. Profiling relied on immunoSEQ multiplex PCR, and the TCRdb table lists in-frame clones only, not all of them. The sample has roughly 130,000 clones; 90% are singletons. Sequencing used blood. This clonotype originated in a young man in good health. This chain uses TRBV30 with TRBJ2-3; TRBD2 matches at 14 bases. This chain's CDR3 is CAWSQGLAGGTDTQYF. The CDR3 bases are TGTGCCTGGAGTCAGGGACTAGCGGGGGGCACAGATACGCAGTATTTT. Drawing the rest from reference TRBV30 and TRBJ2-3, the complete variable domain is SQTIHQWPATLVQPVGSPLSLECTVEGTSNPNLYWYRQAAGRGLQLLFYSVGIGQISSEVPQNLSASRPQDRQFILSSKKLLLSDSGFYLCAWSQGLAGGTDTQYFGPGTRLTVL.